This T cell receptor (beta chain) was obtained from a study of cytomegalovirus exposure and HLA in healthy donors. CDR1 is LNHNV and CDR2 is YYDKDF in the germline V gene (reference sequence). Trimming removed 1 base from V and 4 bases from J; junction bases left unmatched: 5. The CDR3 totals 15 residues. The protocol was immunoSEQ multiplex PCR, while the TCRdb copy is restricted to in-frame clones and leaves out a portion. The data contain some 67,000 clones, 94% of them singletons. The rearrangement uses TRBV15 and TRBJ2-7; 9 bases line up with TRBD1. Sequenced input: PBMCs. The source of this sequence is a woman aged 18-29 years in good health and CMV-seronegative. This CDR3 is CATSRVRGQGYEQYF. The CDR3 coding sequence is TGTGCCACCAGCAGAGTCCGAGGACAGGGGTACGAGCAGTACTTC.